The 11 T cell receptor beta chains given below trace back to one sample, sequenced in a study of T cells in women clearing cervical HPV infection. Sequencing used immunoSEQ multiplex PCR; TCRdb keeps in-frame clones, though not all of them. The listing contains about 35,000 clones. Sequenced input: blood buffy coat. Receptor source: a woman aged 18 to 75 with a cervical HPV16 infection that either progressed to CIN3+ or cleared (not recorded which).

In the case of this clone: Coverage ceases 3 residues before the CDR3 finishes, and the germline J gene fills in the end. V is TRBV19 and J is TRBJ1-1; the D gene is possibly TRBD1 (5 bases). Germline-derived CDR1 and CDR2 are LNHDA and SQIVND (reference sequence). The CDR3 sequence is 15 residues long. Trimming shortened V by 3 bases and J by 1 base, and 12 bases separated the two germline ends. Partial CDR3 DNA: TGTGCCAGTAGTATCACAAACAGGAGGAACACTGAA. Its translation is CASSITNRRNTE. The whole CDR3 protein reads CASSITNRRNTEAFF.

The CDR3 DNA, read in part, is TGTGCCAGCAGTGAGACAGGGGTCACCGGGGAG. This gives the protein CASSETGVTGE. The CDR3 in full is CASSETGVTGELFF. This chain connects TRBV6-1 to TRBJ2-2, with 8 bases fitting TRBD1. The read stops 3 residues short of the end of the CDR3; the missing end is completed from the germline J gene. From germline, CDR1 is MNHNS and CDR2 SASEGT. V lost 3 bases to trimming and J lost 4 bases; unmatched junction nucleotides: 1. The CDR3 loop spans 14 amino acids.

Remarks on this clone: The CDR3 is cut off 3 residues early in the read; its end comes from the germline J gene. The chain combines TRBV2 with TRBJ1-4, with TRBD1 matching 8 bases. Germline V CDR1 and CDR2: SNHLY, FYNNEI. The length of the CDR3 is 15 residues. The V and J ends lost 7 bases and 5 bases, in that order; junction bases with no gene match: 9. This CDR3 reads CASTLGQGRNEKLFF. Partial CDR3 DNA: TGTGCCAGCACCCTAGGACAGGGCAGAAATGAAAAA.

In regard to this clone: The read halts 3 residues ahead of the CDR3 end, with the missing end drawn from the germline J gene. This chain links TRBV7-9 with TRBJ2-2; 8 nucleotides agree with TRBD1. Germline CDR1 reads SEHNR; CDR2 reads FQNEAQ (reference sequence). This CDR3 is built from 14 residues. CDR3 sequence reads: CASSLQGAYSPLFF. The part of the CDR3 DNA that was read is TGTGCCAGCAGCTTGCAGGGGGCGTATTCACCG.

About this clone: The CDR3 end is not reached by the read, which stops 3 residues before it; the germline J gene fills it in. V is TRBV14 and J is TRBJ2-3; maybe TRBD2 (5 bases). From germline, CDR1 is SGHDN and CDR2 FVKESK. This CDR3 has 16 residues. The V end lost 3 bases, the J end lost 4 bases, and 17 bases lay between the germline ends. CDR3 bases read: TGTGCCAGCAGCCAGGGAACTAGAGGGCGGGCAGATACG. It is translated as CASSQGTRGRADT. The full CDR3 is CASSQGTRGRADTQYF.

The CDR3 sequence is CSARDSTGANEKLFF. Incomplete CDR3 DNA: TGCAGTGCTAGAGATTCCACAGGAGCTAATGAAAAA. The V call is TRBV20-1, the J call TRBJ1-4, with D tentatively TRBD1 (5 bases). The read is 3 residues too short to cover the CDR3 end, so that end is filled in from the germline J gene. The germline V gene has CDR1 DFQATT and CDR2 SNEGSKA (reference sequence). Trimming stripped 0 bases from V and 3 bases from J, with 11 bases between. The CDR3 length is 15 residues.

CDR3 DNA (partial): TGTGCCAGCAGCCGGGACAGGGTGGGCACCGGGGAG. Protein: CASSRDRVGTGE. The full CDR3 sequence reads CASSRDRVGTGELFF. The J gene is TRBJ2-2, the V gene TRBV14, with TRBD1 matching over 9 bases. With the read ending 3 residues before the CDR3 end, the germline J gene is used to fill in that end. V shed 4 bases and J 4 bases; nucleotides not matched to a gene: 4. The CDR3 loop spans 15 amino acids. CDR1 is SGHDN, CDR2 FVKESK, per germline.

A remark on this clone: The CDR3 extends 3 residues past the end of the read, so its final part is completed from the germline J gene. The chain is built from TRBV7-7 and TRBJ1-5; D unresolved. V was shortened by 5 bases and J by 4 bases, with 3 bases between the two germline ends. The CDR3 is 11 residues long. CDR1 and CDR2 from the germline V gene are SSHAT and FNYEAQ (reference sequence). CDR3 residues: CASSVNQPQHF. The sequenced part of the CDR3 DNA is TGTGCCAGCAGCGTAAATCAGCCC.

As for this clone: The observed sequence ends 3 residues before the CDR3 terminus, with the missing tail filled in from the germline J gene. The rearrangement uses TRBV2 and TRBJ1-1, with 10 nucleotides matching TRBD1. CDR3 length: 15 residues. CDR1 SNHLY and CDR2 FYNNEI come from the germline V gene. Trimming cost V 7 bases and J 7 bases; bases outside gene matches: 12. The CDR3 protein is CASTRPDRGRDEAFF. CDR3 DNA (partial): TGTGCCAGCACCCGACCAGACAGGGGGCGAGATGAA.

CDR3 bases read: TGTGCCAGCTCACCTCCCAAGCGGGGGGTGACCGGGGAG. Protein product: CASSPPKRGVTGE. The full CDR3 is CASSPPKRGVTGELFF. This rearrangement joins TRBV18 to TRBJ2-2; 9 nucleotides align to TRBD2. The missing CDR3 end, 3 residues past where the read stops, is filled in from the germline J gene. There are 16 residues in the CDR3. Germline-derived CDR1 and CDR2 are KGHSH and LQKENI. The V segment lost 3 bases and the J segment 5 bases; nucleotides outside the gene matches: 7.

For this clone: The read gets to within 3 residues of the CDR3 end, and the germline J gene fills in the rest. The chain carries TRBV29-1 and TRBJ2-3, with TRBD1 matching over 7 bases. The CDR3 extends over 16 amino acids. Per the germline V gene, CDR1 is SQVTM and CDR2 is ANQGSEA. Unmatched junction bases numbered 13, after V lost 4 bases and J lost 3 bases. CDR3 in amino acids: CSVAGTGVGTTDTQYF. CDR3 DNA, as far as it was read: TGCAGCGTTGCCGGAACAGGGGTGGGTACGACAGATACG.